The 17 T cell receptor beta chains in this list originate from one sample, sequenced in a study of vaccination and CD4 T cells after COVID-19. Their cognate antigens are unknown. This sample's treatment: approximately nine-day PBMC culture with coronavirus spike peptide pools or control peptides (ViraFEST assay). Cultured CD4+ T cell DNA was sequenced using the Oncomine TCR Beta short-read assay. TCRdb reanalysed the PCR reads using MiXCR and keeps one entry per CDR3 protein. The data show over 12,000 distinct CDR3 sequences, approximately 30% seen once. The sequences come from CD4+ T cells from blood, cultured in vitro, collected after SARS-CoV-2 vaccination. The receptors derive from a human donor who had recovered from COVID-19.

The chain recombines TRBV14 with TRBJ1-1; D gene ambiguous. The germline V gene has CDR1 SGHDN and CDR2 FVKESK. V lost 4 bases to trimming and J lost 0 bases, with 12 bases between them. The CDR3 consists of 15 residues. The CDR3 protein is CASSRDQRLNTEAFF. In DNA form, the CDR3 reads TGTGCCAGCAGCCGAGACCAGAGATTGAACACTGAAGCTTTCTTT.

The gene calls are TRBV14 and TRBJ1-2; no reliable D call. The CDR3 length is 15 residues. V dropped 4 bases and J dropped 5 bases, with 17 bases sitting between them. Germline loops: CDR1 SGHDN, CDR2 FVKESK. CDR3 amino acids: CASSLGRAQRYGYTF. CDR3 DNA sequence: TGTGCCAGCAGCCTCGGACGGGCACAGCGGTATGGCTACACCTTC.

This chain uses TRBV28 with TRBJ1-5, with TRBD1 as a possible D gene (6 bases). Trimming stripped 6 bases from V and 2 bases from J, with 14 bases between. CDR3 length: 15 residues. Germline CDR1 is MDHEN and CDR2 is SYDVKM. The DNA for the CDR3 is TGTGCCAGCAGGACGTCGGGGGGCGGCAATCAGCCCCAGCATTTT. Protein sequence: CASRTSGGGNQPQHF. Drawing the rest from reference TRBV28 and TRBJ1-5, the complete variable domain is DVKVTQSSRYLVKRTGEKVFLECVQDMDHENMFWYRQDPGLGLRLIYFSYDVKMKEKGDIPEGYSVSREKKERFSLILESASTNQTSMYLCASRTSGGGNQPQHFGDGTRLSIL.

The chain uses TRBV6-1 and TRBJ2-4; tentative D call: TRBD2 (8 bases). Between the trimmed V and J ends, which lost 6 bases and 9 bases, there was a span of 18 bases. CDR1 and CDR2 from the germline V gene are MNHNS and SASEGT. The CDR3 has 14 residues. DNA for the CDR3: TGTGCCAGCAGCCTCGACAGGGCGGGGGGCATTCAGTACTTC. Its protein product is CASSLDRAGGIQYF.

This chain joins TRBV6-1 and TRBJ1-4; D gene uncertain. V lost 1 base, J lost 8 bases, and 11 bases lay in between. CDR1 is MNHNS and CDR2 is SASEGT in the germline V gene. The CDR3 totals 14 residues. CDR3 sequence (DNA): TGTGCCAGCAGTGAAGTAGACCCGAGGGAAAAACTGTTTTTT. Translated: CASSEVDPREKLFF.

This clonotype was counted only a few times. V gene TRBV19 combines with J gene TRBJ2-7; unclear D gene. The V gene lost 5 bases and the J gene lost 5 bases, with 19 bases spanning the gap. Germline V gene lookup returns CDR1 LNHDA and CDR2 SQIVND (reference sequence). This CDR3 spans 15 amino acids. The CDR3: CASSPQLLARNEQYF. In DNA form, the CDR3 reads TGTGCCAGTAGTCCCCAGCTGTTGGCACGGAACGAGCAGTACTTC.

This clonotype was counted between two and nine times. The chain links TRBV28 to TRBJ2-5; unclear D gene. CDR3 length equals 14 residues. Deletions cut 5 bases from V and 4 bases from J, with 14 bases between. Germline V gene data show CDR1 as MDHEN and CDR2 as SYDVKM. In DNA, the CDR3 is TGTGCCAGCAGTCTCTACAGTGCCCTAGAGACCCAGTACTTC. Translation gives CASSLYSALETQYF.

The CDR3: CSASFRGVLGEQYF. Written as DNA, the CDR3 is TGCAGTGCTAGCTTCCGGGGGGTTTTAGGCGAGCAGTACTTC. The chain links TRBV20-1 to TRBJ2-7; 7 bases match TRBD2. There are 14 residues in the CDR3. Trimming cost V 3 bases and J 6 bases; bases outside gene matches: 11. Germline CDR1 DFQATT, CDR2 SNEGSKA (reference sequence).

CDR3 in amino acids: CASSLDPGLGAPNEQFF. CDR3 DNA: TGTGCCAGCAGCTTAGACCCGGGGCTTGGGGCCCCCAATGAGCAGTTCTTC. The V call is TRBV7-9, the J call TRBJ2-1; possibly TRBD1 or TRBD2 for D (5 bases each). The CDR3 extends over 17 amino acids. V lost 1 base to trimming and J lost 6 bases, with 19 bases between them. Germline V gene lookup returns CDR1 SEHNR and CDR2 FQNEAQ (reference sequence).

The V gene is TRBV10-3, the J gene TRBJ2-2; D gene uncertain. The CDR3 extends over 14 amino acids. The V gene lost 6 bases and the J gene lost 1 base, with 9 bases spanning the gap. In germline, CDR1 is ENHRY, CDR2 SYGVKD. The CDR3 here is CAIRETMNTGELFF. The CDR3 DNA reads as TGTGCCATCAGGGAGACAATGAACACCGGGGAGCTGTTTTTT.

This chain links TRBV4-1 with TRBJ2-7, with 10 bases lining up with TRBD2. Germline loops: CDR1 MGHRA, CDR2 YSYEKL. Trimming at V came to 5 bases and at J to 2 bases, leaving 9 bases not matched to a gene. This CDR3 region has 16 residues. The CDR3: CASSDWTSGKTYEQYF. CDR3 DNA sequence: TGCGCCAGCAGCGACTGGACTAGCGGAAAAACCTACGAGCAGTACTTC.

The chain joins TRBV19 to TRBJ2-7; TRBD2 agrees at 14 bases. Unmatched junction bases numbered 11, after V lost 5 bases and J lost 5 bases. From germline, CDR1 is LNHDA and CDR2 SQIVND (reference sequence). The length of the CDR3 is 17 residues. The CDR3 spells CASSGRWTSGRKDEQYF. CDR3 DNA sequence: TGTGCCAGTAGTGGCCGTTGGACTAGCGGGAGGAAAGACGAGCAGTACTTC.

By share, this clonotype counts as medium-sized (0.01 to 0.1%). This chain uses TRBV7-2 with TRBJ2-3, with TRBD1 identical over 9 bases. CDR3 length equals 17 residues. Germline assignment: CDR1 SGHTA and CDR2 FQGNSA. V shed 2 bases and J 8 bases; nucleotides not matched to a gene: 14. The CDR3, as DNA: TGTGCCAGCAGCTTAACCCGGGGACAGGGCCTCGGGGGTACGCAGTATTTT. Encoded protein: CASSLTRGQGLGGTQYF.

CDR3 protein: CASSSTSGRPDTQYF. CDR3 bases: TGTGCCAGCAGCTCTACTAGCGGGAGACCAGATACGCAGTATTTT. The V call is TRBV7-3, the J call TRBJ2-3; 11 bases are a match to TRBD2. J lost 4 bases, V lost 4 bases, and 4 bases had no gene match. This CDR3 is built from 15 residues. CDR1 is SGHTA and CDR2 is FQGTGA in the germline V gene.

The rearrangement links TRBV5-4 to TRBJ2-7, with TRBD1 as a possible D gene (5 bases). The CDR3 covers 15 residues. V was shortened by 0 bases and J by 3 bases, with 13 bases between the two germline ends. Germline V gene data show CDR1 as SGHNT and CDR2 as YYREEE (reference sequence). CDR3 residues: CASSLEPGKVYEQYF. CDR3 nucleotide sequence: TGTGCCAGCAGCTTGGAACCAGGGAAAGTCTACGAGCAGTACTTC.

This chain connects TRBV7-2 to TRBJ2-2; 13 bases map to TRBD2. CDR3 size: 16 residues. The germline V gene has CDR1 SGHTA and CDR2 FQGNSA. The V gene end was trimmed by 10 bases and the J gene end by 5 bases; junction bases not matched to a gene: 10. The CDR3, as DNA: TGTGCCACATTCGGACTAGCGGGAGTAAGGACCGGGGAGCTGTTTTTT. Translating it yields CATFGLAGVRTGELFF.

In this sample, this clonotype turned up a few times. The chain couples TRBV27 to TRBJ1-5, with D tentatively TRBD1 (5 bases). The CDR3 covers 15 residues. Germline V lookup: CDR1 MNHEY, CDR2 SMNVEV (reference sequence). Trimming removed 5 bases from V and 2 bases from J, with 13 bases in between. DNA for the CDR3: TGTGCCAGCAGTCTAACAGGTCACCGCAATCAGCCCCAGCATTTT. Its translation: CASSLTGHRNQPQHF.